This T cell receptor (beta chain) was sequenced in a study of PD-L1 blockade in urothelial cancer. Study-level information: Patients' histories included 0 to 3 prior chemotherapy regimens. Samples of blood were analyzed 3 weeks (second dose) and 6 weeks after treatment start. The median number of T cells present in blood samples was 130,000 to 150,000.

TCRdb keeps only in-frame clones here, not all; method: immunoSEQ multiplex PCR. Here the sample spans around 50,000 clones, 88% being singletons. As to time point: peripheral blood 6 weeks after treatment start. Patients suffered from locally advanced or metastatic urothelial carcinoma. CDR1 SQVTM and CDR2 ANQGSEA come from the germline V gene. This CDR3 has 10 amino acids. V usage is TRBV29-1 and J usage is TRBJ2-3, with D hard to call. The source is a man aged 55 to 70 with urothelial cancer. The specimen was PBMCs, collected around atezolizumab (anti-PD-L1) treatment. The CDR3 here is CSFLTDTQYF. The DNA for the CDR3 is TGCAGTTTCCTCACAGATACGCAGTATTTT.